The clone carrying this TCR beta chain was found a few times. The antigen remains undetermined. This entry is derived from a study of response to subunit inactivated influenza vaccine. Findings of the study overall: Authors suggested seasonal influenza vaccinations each recruit few new T cells.

TCRdb reprocessed the RT-PCR reads via MiXCR and lists one record per CDR3 protein. The sample has approximately 500,000 distinct CDR3 sequences; around 15% are singletons. CDR3 length equals 17 residues. Germline V CDR1 and CDR2: SEHNR, FQNEAQ (reference sequence). V shed 0 bases and J 0 bases; nucleotides not matched to a gene: 1. The rearrangement joins TRBV7-9 to TRBJ2-5; 13 nucleotides match TRBD2. The sequence derives from a man aged 50 to 60 who received an inactivated influenza vaccine. Sequenced material: PBMCs from blood, taken 11 to 12 days after vaccination. Here the CDR3 reads CASSLATSGGYQETQYF. In DNA form, the CDR3 reads TGTGCCAGCAGCTTAGCGACTAGCGGGGGGTACCAAGAGACCCAGTACTTC.